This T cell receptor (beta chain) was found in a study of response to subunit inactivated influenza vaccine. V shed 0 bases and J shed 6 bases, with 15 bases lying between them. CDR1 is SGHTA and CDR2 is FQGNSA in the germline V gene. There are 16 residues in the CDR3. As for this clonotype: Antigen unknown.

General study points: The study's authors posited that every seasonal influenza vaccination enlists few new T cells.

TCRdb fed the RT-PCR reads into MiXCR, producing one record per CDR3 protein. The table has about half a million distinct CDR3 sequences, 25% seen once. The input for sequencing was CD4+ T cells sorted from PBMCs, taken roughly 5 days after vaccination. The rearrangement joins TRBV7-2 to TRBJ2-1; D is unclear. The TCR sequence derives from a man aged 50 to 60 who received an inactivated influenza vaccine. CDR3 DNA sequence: TGTGCCAGCAGCTTAGCCGGTCCCAGACGCGGCAATGAGCAGTTCTTC. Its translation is CASSLAGPRRGNEQFF.